These 22 T cell receptor beta chains came from one sample sequenced in a study of blood T cell repertoires in COVID-19. Some clones are missing from TCRdb's copy, which holds only in-frame ones; the method was immunoSEQ multiplex PCR. The sample lists about 310,000 clones, around 86% occurring once. Source material: peripheral blood. These receptors came from a man aged 45-65 years with active or convalescent COVID-19.

The chain is built from TRBV4-2 and TRBJ2-3, with 10 nucleotides matching TRBD2. This CDR3 contains 13 residues. V lost 2 bases to trimming and J lost 11 bases; unmatched junction nucleotides: 4. Germline CDR1 LGHNA, CDR2 YNFKEQ. CDR3 sequence reads: CASSQQGLALQYF. CDR3 in DNA: TGTGCCAGCAGCCAACAGGGACTAGCGTTGCAGTATTTT.

The V call is TRBV18, the J call TRBJ2-7, with D possibly being TRBD2 (5 bases). With 4 bases removed from V and 0 bases from J, the gap between germline ends came to 10 bases. The CDR3 totals 14 residues. Germline CDR1 is KGHSH and CDR2 is LQKENI. The CDR3 sequence: CASSRRDSSYEQYF. DNA for the CDR3: TGTGCCAGCTCACGTCGGGATAGCTCCTACGAGCAGTACTTC. The entire variable domain, with the rest obtained from reference TRBV18 and TRBJ2-7, is as follows: NAGVMQNPRHLVRRRGQEARLRCSPMKGHSHVYWYRQLPEEGLKFMVYLQKENIIDESGMPKERFSAEFPKEGPSILRIQQVVRGDSAAYFCASSRRDSSYEQYFGPGTRLTVT.

The J gene is TRBJ1-5, the V gene TRBV6-2 or TRBV6-3; 8 bases are a match to TRBD1. V was pared by 5 bases and J by 7 bases, with 10 bases of the junction left unmatched. The CDR3 is 15 residues long. CDR1 and CDR2 (germline): MNHEY, SVGEGT. In nucleotides, the CDR3 is TGTGCCAGCAGTCAGGACAGGGTGGCGGGGCAGCCCCAGCATTTT. Its translation is CASSQDRVAGQPQHF.

This sequence joins TRBV27 and TRBJ2-5; D may be TRBD1 (7 bases). The CDR3 loop spans 15 amino acids. V was trimmed by 5 bases and J by 2 bases, leaving 15 bases between them. Per the germline V gene, CDR1 is MNHEY and CDR2 is SMNVEV (reference sequence). CDR3 residues: CASSNLQGRQETQYF. Here the CDR3 DNA reads TGTGCCAGCAGTAACTTACAGGGGAGGCAAGAGACCCAGTACTTC.

This clone has just one count. The chain has TRBV7-2 and TRBJ2-7, with TRBD1 matching 8 bases. This CDR3 comprises 15 residues. Trimming at V came to 0 bases and at J to 6 bases, leaving 7 bases not matched to a gene. Germline V gives CDR1 SGHTA, CDR2 FQGNSA. This CDR3 is CASSLAHRGEGEQYF. Written as DNA, the CDR3 is TGTGCCAGCAGCTTAGCACACAGGGGGGAAGGCGAGCAGTACTTC.

The J gene is TRBJ2-7, the V gene TRBV7-3; D not resolved. CDR3 length equals 14 residues. Trimming removed 3 bases from V and 2 bases from J, with 11 bases in between. The germline V gene encodes CDR1 SGHTA and CDR2 FQGTGA. The chain's CDR3 is CASSFGAGPYEQYF. Here the CDR3 DNA reads TGTGCCAGCAGCTTTGGTGCAGGCCCCTACGAGCAGTACTTC.

This chain joins TRBV12-3 or TRBV12-4 and TRBJ1-2; unclear D gene. V was trimmed by 4 bases and J by 1 base, leaving 4 bases between them. The CDR3 is 12 residues long. DNA for the CDR3: TGTGCCAGCAGTTCTTTTAACTATGGCTACACCTTC. It encodes CASSSFNYGYTF.

The chain couples TRBV6-6 to TRBJ1-4, with TRBD1 matching over 8 bases. V shed 9 bases and J 5 bases; nucleotides not matched to a gene: 8. The CDR3 is 14 residues long. Per the germline V gene, CDR1 is MNHNY and CDR2 is SVGAGI (reference sequence). CDR3 sequence: CASLHRTGNEKLFF. The CDR3 region has the DNA TGTGCCAGTCTACATCGGACAGGGAATGAAAAACTGTTTTTT.

This clone appeared a single time. The chain joins TRBV5-3 to TRBJ2-1; TRBD1 aligns across 8 bases. TRBV5-3 counts as an open reading frame of uncertain function. The CDR3 has 14 residues. Unmatched junction bases numbered 6, after V lost 1 base and J lost 9 bases. The CDR3 nucleotides are TGTGCCAGAAGCTTGCAGGGGGCGCGCGGTGAGCAGTTCTTC. This codes for CARSLQGARGEQFF.

The genes are TRBV6-5 and TRBJ1-1; D is uncertain. Trimming stripped 10 bases from V and 3 bases from J, with 12 bases between. The CDR3 is 12 residues long. Germline CDR1 MNHEY, CDR2 SVGAGI. In DNA form, the CDR3 reads TGTGCCAAAACGGAGCTAGACACTGAAGCTTTCTTT. Translation: CAKTELDTEAFF.

The gene calls are TRBV7-8 and TRBJ1-2; D perhaps matches TRBD1 (6 bases). Germline values: CDR1 SGHVS, CDR2 FQNEAQ. There are 14 residues in the CDR3. The V gene lost 5 bases and the J gene lost 4 bases, with 14 bases spanning the gap. The CDR3 DNA reads as TGTGCCAGCAGCCTTACAGGGTTTTCCTATGGCTACACCTTC. Its translation: CASSLTGFSYGYTF.

This chain uses TRBV5-1 with TRBJ2-7, with 15 nucleotides matching TRBD2. The J segment lost 7 bases and the V segment lost 3 bases, leaving 23 bases of the junction unmatched. CDR3 length equals 21 residues. Germline V gene lookup returns CDR1 SGHRS and CDR2 YFSETQ. The CDR3 sequence: CASSWTAGLAGGLGTSHEQYF. The DNA of the CDR3 is TGCGCCAGCAGCTGGACAGCGGGACTAGCGGGAGGCCTTGGGACCTCGCATGAGCAGTACTTC.

The CDR3 DNA is TGTGCCAGCACCGAACAGGGCGCGGTCACTGAAGCTTTCTTT. Its translation: CASTEQGAVTEAFF. The rearrangement links TRBV2 to TRBJ1-1; D is possibly TRBD1 (6 bases). Germline-derived CDR1 and CDR2 are SNHLY and FYNNEI. This CDR3 has 14 residues. V was clipped by 7 bases and J by 4 bases, with 16 bases between them.

The chain carries TRBV5-1 and TRBJ1-1, with D maybe TRBD1 (5 bases). The CDR3 totals 14 residues. V lost 7 bases to trimming and J lost 3 bases, with 16 bases between them. CDR1 is SGHRS, CDR2 YFSETQ, per germline. The CDR3 region is CASRIAGTDTEAFF. The CDR3 DNA sequence: TGCGCCAGCCGGATAGCGGGGACGGACACTGAAGCTTTCTTT.

The V gene is TRBV10-3, the J gene TRBJ2-3; 9 positions agree with TRBD1. V shed 6 bases and J 3 bases; nucleotides not matched to a gene: 7. There are 15 residues in the CDR3. Looked up from germline, CDR1 is ENHRY and CDR2 is SYGVKD. The CDR3 coding sequence is TGTGCCATCAGCGAGGAGACAGGGGGAACAGATACGCAGTATTTT. It translates to CAISEETGGTDTQYF.

The chain carries TRBV6-6 and TRBJ1-1; D remains unclear. CDR1 MNHNY and CDR2 SVGAGI come from the germline V gene (reference sequence). Trimming removed 6 bases from V and 0 bases from J, with 17 bases in between. The CDR3 has 16 amino acids. The CDR3 is CASSPPRGGLNTEAFF. CDR3 nucleotide sequence: TGTGCCAGCAGCCCACCCCGTGGCGGATTGAACACTGAAGCTTTCTTT.

This chain links TRBV19 with TRBJ1-3; D is unclear. V was cut by 3 bases and J by 0 bases, with 15 bases left in between. The CDR3 extends over 17 amino acids. Germline V lookup: CDR1 LNHDA, CDR2 SQIVND (reference sequence). The CDR3 DNA reads as TGTGCCAGTAGTATCCCACGACTGAGTAGCTCTGGAAACACCATATATTTT. Amino acids: CASSIPRLSSSGNTIYF. Complete variable domain (other parts from reference TRBV19 and TRBJ1-3): DGGITQSPKYLFRKEGQNVTLSCEQNLNHDAMYWYRQDPGQGLRLIYYSQIVNDFQKGDIAEGYSVSREKKESFPLTVTSAQKNPTAFYLCASSIPRLSSSGNTIYFGEGSWLTVV.

This clone showed up just once. The rearrangement joins TRBV28 to TRBJ1-6, with TRBD1 as a possible D gene (6 bases). The CDR3 sequence is 14 residues long. Germline lookup yields CDR1 MDHEN and CDR2 SYDVKM. Between the trimmed V and J ends, which lost 7 bases and 7 bases, there was a span of 14 bases. The CDR3: CASTTGPTNSPLHF. The CDR3 nucleotides are TGTGCCAGCACTACAGGGCCGACAAATTCACCCCTCCACTTT.

This sequence joins TRBV30 and TRBJ2-1; D is unclear. CDR1 GTSNPN and CDR2 SVGIG come from the germline V gene (reference sequence). V lost 2 bases to trimming and J lost 3 bases, with 17 bases between them. The length of the CDR3 is 16 residues. The CDR3 spells CAWSHGTQPDYNEQFF. The DNA for the CDR3 is TGTGCCTGGAGTCACGGTACCCAACCCGACTACAATGAGCAGTTCTTC.

V gene TRBV7-6 combines with J gene TRBJ1-1; TRBD1 is a possible D gene (5 bases). The germline V gene encodes CDR1 SGHVS and CDR2 FNYEAQ. Trimming left V 5 bases short and J 4 bases short, with 17 bases between. The CDR3 runs to 15 residues. The CDR3 loop is CASSPVKGASTEAFF. CDR3 coding DNA: TGTGCCAGCAGCCCCGTAAAAGGGGCAAGCACTGAAGCTTTCTTT.

This chain uses TRBV24-1 with TRBJ1-2; TRBD1 matches at 7 bases. The CDR3 runs 16 residues. Germline trimming cut 3 bases from V and 5 bases from J; bases unmatched to any gene: 11. Germline-derived CDR1 and CDR2 are KGHDR and SFDVKD. The DNA for the CDR3 is TGTGCCACCAGTGATGGGTTTCCTAGGGGACAGTATGGCTACACCTTC. Protein product: CATSDGFPRGQYGYTF.

The rearrangement uses TRBV7-9 and TRBJ1-1; the match to TRBD1 covers 9 bases. Per germline, CDR1 SEHNR and CDR2 FQNEAQ (reference sequence). The V segment lost 8 bases and the J segment 6 bases; nucleotides outside the gene matches: 7. CDR3 length equals 13 residues. Here the CDR3 DNA reads TGTGCCAGCGGAAACTACAGGGGGCCTGAAGCTTTCTTT. Its translation is CASGNYRGPEAFF.